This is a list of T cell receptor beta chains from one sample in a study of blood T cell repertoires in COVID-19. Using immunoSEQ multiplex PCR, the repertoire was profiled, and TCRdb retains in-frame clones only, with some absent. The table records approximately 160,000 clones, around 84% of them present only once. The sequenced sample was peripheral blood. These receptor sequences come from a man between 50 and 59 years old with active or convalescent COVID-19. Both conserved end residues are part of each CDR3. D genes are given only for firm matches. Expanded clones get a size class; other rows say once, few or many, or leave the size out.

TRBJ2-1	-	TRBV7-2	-	CASSITSSTPNEQFF	TGTGCCAGCAGCATAACTAGCTCGACTCCCAATGAGCAGTTCTTC
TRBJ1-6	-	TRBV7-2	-	CASSLLSTSSYNSPLHF	TGTGCCAGCAGCTTACTCTCAACGAGCTCCTATAATTCACCCCTCCACTTT
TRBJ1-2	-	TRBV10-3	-	CAISEQPFGYTF	TGTGCCATCAGTGAACAGCCCTTTGGCTACACCTTC
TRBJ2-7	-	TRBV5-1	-	CASSLDRDSYEQYF	TGCGCCAGCAGCTTGGACAGGGACTCCTACGAGCAGTACTTC
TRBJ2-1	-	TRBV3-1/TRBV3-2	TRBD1	CASSESPGTGRYNEQFF	TGTGCCAGCAGCGAGTCACCCGGGACAGGGCGTTACAATGAGCAGTTCTTC
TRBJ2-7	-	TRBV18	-	CASSPLRPDSFSEQYF	TGTGCCAGCTCACCACTCCGGCCGGACAGTTTCAGCGAGCAGTACTTC
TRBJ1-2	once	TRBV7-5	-	CARSLIHIRGYTF	TGTGCCAGAAGCTTAATCCACATTCGAGGCTACACCTTC
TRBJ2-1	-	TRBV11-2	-	CASSLGGRGSYNEQFF	TGTGCCAGCAGCTTAGGGGGCAGGGGCTCCTACAATGAGCAGTTCTTC
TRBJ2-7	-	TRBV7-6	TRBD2	CASAPGLAGYEQYF	TGTGCCAGTGCACCGGGACTAGCCGGCTACGAGCAGTACTTC
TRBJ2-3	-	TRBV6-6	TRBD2	CASRGDYTDTQYF	TGTGCCAGCAGGGGGGACTACACAGATACGCAGTATTTT
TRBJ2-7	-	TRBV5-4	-	CASSLGGRAEEQYF	TGTGCCAGCAGCTTGGGGGGCAGGGCGGAGGAGCAGTACTTC
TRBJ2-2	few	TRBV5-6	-	CASSFAGIPGELFF	TGTGCCAGCAGCTTTGCCGGGATCCCCGGGGAGCTGTTTTTT
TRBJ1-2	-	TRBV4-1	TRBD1	CASSYPERRQGDGYTF	TGCGCCAGCAGCTACCCTGAACGGAGACAGGGGGATGGCTACACCTTC
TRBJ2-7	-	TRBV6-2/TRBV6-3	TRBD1	CASSYSRSGDRETYEQYF	TGTGCCAGCAGTTACTCTCGGAGCGGGGACAGGGAAACCTACGAGCAGTACTTC
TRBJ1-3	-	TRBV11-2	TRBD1	CASSFTGTGIKGGNTIYF	TGTGCCAGCAGCTTCACCGGGACAGGGATCAAAGGAGGAAACACCATATATTTT
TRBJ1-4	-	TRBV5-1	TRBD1	CASSLTGGAEKLFF	TGCGCCAGCAGCTTGACAGGGGGAGCTGAAAAACTGTTTTTT
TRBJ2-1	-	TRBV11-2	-	CASTRRARGSLFF	TGTGCCAGCACCCGAAGGGCCAGGGGATCACTGTTCTTC
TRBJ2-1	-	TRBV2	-	CASSGGGHEQFF	TGTGCCAGCAGTGGGGGCGGACATGAGCAGTTCTTC
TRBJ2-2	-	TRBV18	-	CASSPLASTGELFF	TGTGCCAGCTCACCACTAGCGAGCACCGGGGAGCTGTTTTTT
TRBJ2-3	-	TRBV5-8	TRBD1	CASSFDRDRGLDTQYF	TGTGCCAGCAGCTTTGACCGGGACAGGGGATTGGATACGCAGTATTTT
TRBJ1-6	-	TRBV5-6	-	CASSSSSYNSPLHF	TGTGCCAGCTCTTCTTCCTCCTATAATTCACCCCTCCACTTT
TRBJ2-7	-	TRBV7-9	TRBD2	CASSSRAGVVEQYF	TGTGCCAGCAGCTCCCGGGCGGGAGTTGTAGAGCAGTACTTC
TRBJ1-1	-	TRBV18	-	CASSQSINRATEAFF	TGTGCCAGCTCACAAAGCATAAACAGGGCGACTGAAGCTTTCTTT
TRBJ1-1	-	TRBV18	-	CASSQALEAFF	TGTGCCAGCTCCCAAGCACTTGAAGCTTTCTTT
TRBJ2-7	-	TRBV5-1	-	CASSLGLTPSYEQYF	TGCGCCAGCAGCTTGGGACTAACTCCTTCCTACGAGCAGTACTTC
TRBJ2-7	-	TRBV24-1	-	CATSLGASYEQYF	TGTGCCACCAGTCTAGGTGCCTCCTACGAGCAGTACTTC
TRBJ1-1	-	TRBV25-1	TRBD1	CASKNTGGEAFF	TGTGCCAGCAAAAATACAGGGGGTGAAGCTTTCTTT